This TCR beta chain was observed in a study of a mutant IDH1 vaccine in newly diagnosed glioma. About the study: First vaccine doses came 4-6 weeks after radiotherapy alone, or with temozolomide cycles. Visit V12 was conducted at week 35 as the safety follow-up. Visit V13 came later, at week 47.

As concerns this clone: Its antigen is not identified.

Sequenced by immunoSEQ multiplex PCR; TCRdb stores in-frame clones only, minus some. The sample yields about 31,000 clones, approximately 92% seen once. This CDR3 has 13 amino acids. The V gene's germline CDR1 is MNHNY and CDR2 SVGAGI (reference sequence). V lost 2 bases, J lost 8 bases, and 10 bases lay in between. As to time point: week 47, end of study. In every dose of vaccine, 300 ug of mutant IDH1 20-mer peptide was given alongside topical imiquimod. The sequenced sample was PBMCs, obtained from a glioma patient whose treatment included an IDH1 peptide vaccine. The genes are TRBV6-6 and TRBJ1-5, with D uncertain. This sequence was found in a middle-aged woman with glioma. CDR3 residues: CASSYGEIKPQHF. The DNA for the CDR3 is TGTGCCAGCAGTTACGGGGAGATCAAGCCCCAGCATTTT.